The 23 T cell receptor beta chains below were found in one sample sequenced in a study of identical twins. TCRdb itself ran the 5' RACE reads through MiXCR, one entry per CDR3 protein. In the table there are 550,000 to 700,000 distinct CDR3 sequences, approximately 9.6% of which are singletons. The same data also contributed to another study, on yellow fever vaccine responses in identical twins.

Material: PBMCs. Receptors originate from a woman between 18 and 29 years old in good health.

This clonotype was observed many times. The chain combines TRBV7-8 with TRBJ2-3, with D tentatively TRBD1 (6 bases). CDR1 is SGHVS and CDR2 is FQNEAQ in the germline V gene. This CDR3 has 17 amino acids. Between the trimmed V and J ends, which lost 5 bases and 0 bases, there was a span of 18 bases. CDR3 in DNA: TGTGCCAGCAGCCGCGTTGGGGGCGGAACTAGCACAGATACGCAGTATTTT. As protein: CASSRVGGGTSTDTQYF.

Only a few counts were recorded for this clonotype. This chain joins TRBV2 and TRBJ2-3; D not resolved. The CDR3 runs 12 residues. CDR1 is SNHLY, CDR2 FYNNEI, per germline. Between the trimmed V and J ends, which lost 4 bases and 15 bases, there was a span of 17 bases. The CDR3 is CASSASEGFHYF. The DNA for the CDR3 is TGTGCCAGCAGTGCCTCTGAAGGGTTCCATTATTTT.

This clonotype showed up just a few times. This chain joins TRBV27 and TRBJ2-2; D is possibly TRBD2 (5 bases). This CDR3 spans 16 amino acids. Germline CDR1 and CDR2: MNHEY and SMNVEV (reference sequence). Deletions cut 0 bases from V and 6 bases from J, with 14 bases between. The CDR3 DNA reads as TGTGCCAGCAGTTTATCCCTAGCTAGCCGGTCCGGGGAGCTGTTTTTT. This translates into CASSLSLASRSGELFF.

This clonotype was found a few times. The chain joins TRBV6-5 to TRBJ2-3; D possibly matches TRBD1 or TRBD2 (6 bases each). The CDR3 length is 18 residues. Germline V gives CDR1 MNHEY, CDR2 SVGAGI. Between the trimmed V and J ends, which lost 0 bases and 5 bases, there was a span of 21 bases. In DNA form, the CDR3 reads TGTGCCAGCAGTTACTCGTTAGGCTGGTCAGGGGAGGTAGATACGCAGTATTTT. This encodes CASSYSLGWSGEVDTQYF.

This clonotype was detected ten times or more. V usage is TRBV4-1 and J usage is TRBJ2-3; D uncertain. This CDR3 contains 14 residues. V was shortened by 0 bases and J by 1 base, with 5 bases between the two germline ends. Germline V lookup: CDR1 MGHRA, CDR2 YSYEKL. The CDR3: CASSQDVRTDTQYF. In DNA, the CDR3 is TGCGCCAGCAGCCAAGACGTCCGCACAGATACGCAGTATTTT.

Many counts were recorded for this clonotype. V usage is TRBV5-6 and J usage is TRBJ1-2; unclear D gene. V was trimmed by 0 bases and J by 8 bases, leaving 14 bases between them. CDR3 length: 14 amino acids. Germline V gene sequence: CDR1 SGHDT, CDR2 YYEEEE. CDR3 sequence (DNA): TGTGCCAGCAGCTTGGAGGCAGGCCCCCTGGGCTACACCTTC. Protein: CASSLEAGPLGYTF.

This clonotype was seen only a few times. The chain uses TRBV6-1 and TRBJ2-5; D is ambiguous. The CDR3 spans 14 residues. Germline V lookup: CDR1 MNHNS, CDR2 SASEGT. Trimming cost V 6 bases and J 1 base, with 12 bases left between them. This CDR3 is CASRDQELQETQYF. In nucleotides, the CDR3 is TGTGCCAGCAGAGATCAGGAACTCCAAGAGACCCAGTACTTC.

This clonotype was picked up many times. V is TRBV5-1 and J is TRBJ2-3; D remains unclear. This CDR3 region has 14 residues. Trimming shortened V by 3 bases and J by 6 bases, and 14 bases separated the two germline ends. Germline V CDR1 and CDR2: SGHRS, YFSETQ. CDR3 region: CASSSIRLTDTQYF. The CDR3, as DNA: TGCGCCAGCAGCTCTATCAGGCTGACGGATACGCAGTATTTT. Full variable domain (rest looked up from reference TRBV5-1 and TRBJ2-3): KAGVTQTPRYLIKTRGQQVTLSCSPISGHRSVSWYQQTPGQGLQFLFEYFSETQRNKGNFPGRFSGRQFSNSRSEMNVSTLELGDSALYLCASSSIRLTDTQYFGPGTRLTVL.

This clonotype has at least ten counts. V is TRBV7-2 and J is TRBJ2-3; 7 positions agree with TRBD1. V lost 0 bases, J lost 3 bases, and 3 bases stayed unmatched. Germline CDR1 is SGHTA and CDR2 is FQGNSA. This CDR3 is built from 15 residues. The CDR3 loop is CASSLAAQGTDTQYF. Written as DNA, the CDR3 is TGTGCCAGCAGCTTAGCGGCACAGGGGACAGATACGCAGTATTTT. The whole variable domain, filled in from reference TRBV7-2 and TRBJ2-3, reads GAGVSQSPSNKVTEKGKDVELRCDPISGHTALYWYRQSLGQGLEFLIYFQGNSAPDKSGLPSDRFSAERTGGSVSTLTIQRTQQEDSAVYLCASSLAAQGTDTQYFGPGTRLTVL.

This clonotype was detected only a few times. V usage is TRBV6-2 or TRBV6-3 and J usage is TRBJ2-2, with 10 bases that match TRBD2. Trimming at V came to 5 bases and at J to 1 base, leaving 1 base not matched to a gene. The germline V gene has CDR1 MNHEY and CDR2 SVGEGT. This CDR3 contains 15 residues. The CDR3 nucleotides read TGTGCCAGCAGTGGACTAGCGGAGAACACCGGGGAGCTGTTTTTT. Amino acids: CASSGLAENTGELFF.

J is TRBJ2-3 and V is TRBV29-1; D might be TRBD2 (6 bases). The germline V gene has CDR1 SQVTM and CDR2 ANQGSEA. Trimming removed 6 bases from V and 4 bases from J, with 11 bases in between. The CDR3 loop spans 12 amino acids. CDR3 residues: CSVGGVADTQYF. In DNA, the CDR3 is TGCAGCGTCGGCGGGGTCGCAGATACGCAGTATTTT.

At least ten counts were recorded for this clonotype. V is TRBV4-1 and J is TRBJ2-7, with a tentative D call TRBD1 (5 bases). CDR1 is MGHRA and CDR2 is YSYEKL in the germline V gene. This CDR3 is built from 15 residues. V shed 4 bases and J shed 3 bases, with 16 bases lying between them. The CDR3 DNA reads as TGCGCCAGCAGCCTAGTAGGGTCAGGGTTCTACGAGCAGTACTTC. It specifies CASSLVGSGFYEQYF.

The CDR3 coding sequence is TGTGCCAGTAGTAGGGTTGCGTGGAGCTCCTACGAGCAGTACTTC. Amino acid sequence: CASSRVAWSSYEQYF. V is TRBV19 and J is TRBJ2-7; no reliable D call. The CDR3 length is 15 residues. The germline V gene has CDR1 LNHDA and CDR2 SQIVND (reference sequence). V lost 4 bases and J lost 0, with 13 bases in between. Complete variable domain (other parts from reference TRBV19 and TRBJ2-7): DGGITQSPKYLFRKEGQNVTLSCEQNLNHDAMYWYRQDPGQGLRLIYYSQIVNDFQKGDIAEGYSVSREKKESFPLTVTSAQKNPTAFYLCASSRVAWSSYEQYFGPGTRLTVT.

This clonotype was seen ten or more times. The genes are TRBV11-2 and TRBJ2-7, with D unresolved. The V and J ends lost 3 bases and 5 bases respectively, with 5 bases between them. The V gene's germline CDR1 is SGHAT and CDR2 FQNNGV. The CDR3 is made up of 11 amino acids. The CDR3 loop is CASSFGDEQYF. The CDR3 DNA sequence: TGTGCCAGCAGCTTTGGTGACGAGCAGTACTTC.

This clonotype was detected many times. The chain links TRBV12-3 or TRBV12-4 to TRBJ2-1; D tentatively fits TRBD1 or TRBD2 (5 bases each). Trimming left V 6 bases short and J 2 bases short, with 14 bases between. The CDR3 covers 15 residues. The DNA for the CDR3 is TGTGCCAGCAGCAGCCCGGGGCCCCCCTACAATGAGCAGTTCTTC. Amino acid sequence: CASSSPGPPYNEQFF.

This rearrangement joins TRBV11-2 to TRBJ2-7, with 7 bases fitting TRBD2. J was trimmed by 3 bases and V by 2 bases; bases with no gene match: 7. Per the germline V gene, CDR1 is SGHAT and CDR2 is FQNNGV. CDR3 size: 15 residues. CDR3 amino acids: CASSLQASGNYEQYF. In nucleotides, the CDR3 is TGTGCCAGCAGCTTACAGGCGAGCGGGAACTACGAGCAGTACTTC.

This chain joins TRBV3-1 and TRBJ2-5; D is uncertain. This CDR3 contains 13 residues. Germline-derived CDR1 and CDR2 are LGHDT and YNNKEL (reference sequence). The V end was cut by 3 bases, the J end by 9 bases, with 14 bases between. The CDR3 DNA is TGTGCCAGCAGCCAGGGGTCCCCGGTCTCCCAGTACTTC. Protein: CASSQGSPVSQYF.

This clonotype has ten or more counts. The J gene is TRBJ2-5, the V gene TRBV29-1; 9 bases are shared with TRBD1. The CDR3 is 12 residues long. The germline CDR1 and CDR2 sequences are SQVTM and ANQGSEA. V was clipped by 6 bases and J by 4 bases; unmatched bases: 3. The CDR3: CSVATGGETQYF. CDR3 in DNA: TGCAGCGTAGCGACAGGGGGAGAGACCCAGTACTTC.

V gene TRBV28 combines with J gene TRBJ2-7, with 11 bases identical to TRBD2. Germline trimming cut 1 base from V and 6 bases from J; bases unmatched to any gene: 17. The V gene's germline CDR1 is MDHEN and CDR2 SYDVKM. The CDR3 runs to 19 residues. The CDR3 protein is CASSLSSSGRSSLTPEQYF. CDR3 nucleotide sequence: TGTGCCAGCAGTTTATCTTCTAGCGGGAGGTCCAGCCTCACGCCCGAGCAGTACTTC.

Ten or more counts support this clonotype. The gene calls are TRBV20-1 and TRBJ2-1; 11 positions agree with TRBD2. The CDR3 consists of 16 residues. V trimming: 0 bases; J trimming: 8 bases; junction bases outside the gene matches: 9. Germline V gene lookup returns CDR1 DFQATT and CDR2 SNEGSKA (reference sequence). The CDR3 sequence is CSARETSGKNRYEQFF. In DNA form, the CDR3 reads TGCAGTGCTAGAGAGACTAGCGGGAAGAATAGATATGAGCAGTTCTTC.

This clonotype was recorded once. The chain joins TRBV2 to TRBJ2-3, with 7 bases fitting TRBD2. With V trimmed by 10 bases and J by 0 bases, 7 bases remained unmatched. The length of the CDR3 is 14 residues. Germline loops: CDR1 SNHLY, CDR2 FYNNEI. CDR3 nucleotides: TGTGCCACCCGAAGCGGGGTTAGCACAGATACGCAGTATTTT. This sequence encodes CATRSGVSTDTQYF.

V usage is TRBV20-1 and J usage is TRBJ2-3, with D tentatively TRBD2 (6 bases). The germline V gene encodes CDR1 DFQATT and CDR2 SNEGSKA (reference sequence). Trimming removed 4 bases at V and 5 bases at J, with 16 bases between. The CDR3 is 14 amino acids. The CDR3 reads CSATGLVERDTQYF. CDR3 in DNA: TGCAGTGCTACGGGACTCGTAGAACGAGATACGCAGTATTTT.

This sequence joins TRBV7-9 and TRBJ2-5; D could derive from TRBD1 or TRBD2 (5 bases each). Looked up from germline, CDR1 is SEHNR and CDR2 is FQNEAQ (reference sequence). V was cut by 8 bases and J by 4 bases, with 11 bases left in between. This CDR3 comprises 12 residues. The CDR3 nucleotides are TGTGCCAGCGGTGGGGGTCGAGAGACCCAGTACTTC. It specifies CASGGGRETQYF.